This T cell receptor beta chain was retrieved from a study of T cell clonality in common variable immunodeficiency. General study points: Fewer deletions and N-nucleotide insertions were reportedly seen in common variable immunodeficiency TCR beta sequences. Shared TCRbeta clones were fewer between CVID subjects than controls.

For at least one year, all CVID subjects received replacement immunoglobulin. Donors gave roughly 5 to 8 ml heparinized peripheral whole blood. This clone was detected many times. What it recognizes is unknown. With the read ending 3 residues before the CDR3 end, the germline J gene is used to fill in that end. Sequencing used immunoSEQ multiplex PCR; TCRdb keeps in-frame clones, though not all of them. The sample is made up of 28,000 or so clones, none counted only once. Germline V gene sequence: CDR1 DFQATT, CDR2 SNEGSKA (reference sequence). The ends were cut back, 6 bases at V and 4 bases at J, with 21 bases in the middle. The CDR3 is 15 residues long.

The sequence derives from a human donor with common variable immunodeficiency. This chain joins TRBV20-1 and TRBJ2-5; tentative D call: TRBD2 (7 bases). Sequencing was performed on peripheral blood mononuclear cells. CDR3 DNA (partial): TGCAGTGCGAGGGGGGGAGTCAGGAGATTAGAGACC. Residues: CSARGGVRRLET. The whole CDR3 region reads CSARGGVRRLETQYF.